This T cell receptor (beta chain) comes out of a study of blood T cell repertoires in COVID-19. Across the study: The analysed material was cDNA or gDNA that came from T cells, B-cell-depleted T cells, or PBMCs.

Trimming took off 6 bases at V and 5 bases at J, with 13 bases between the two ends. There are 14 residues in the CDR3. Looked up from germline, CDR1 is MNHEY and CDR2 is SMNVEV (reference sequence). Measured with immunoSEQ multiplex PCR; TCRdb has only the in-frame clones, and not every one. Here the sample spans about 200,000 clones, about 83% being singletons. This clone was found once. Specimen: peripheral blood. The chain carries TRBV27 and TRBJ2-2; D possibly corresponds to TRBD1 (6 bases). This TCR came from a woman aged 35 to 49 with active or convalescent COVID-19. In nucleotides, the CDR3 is TGTGCCAGCAGCTCCACAGGGTGGACCGGGGAGCTGTTTTTT. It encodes CASSSTGWTGELFF.